This T cell receptor (beta chain) was captured in a study of cytomegalovirus exposure and HLA in healthy donors (dated by TCRdb to the late 2010s). About the study as a whole: An earlier analysis of some 600 of the donors reported 276 Gb of sequence data and 117 million unique TCR beta sequences obtained from about 200 million T cells. Approximately 310 gigabases of sequencing data and tens of millions of unique TCR sequences were included in an early release covering 550 to 650 HLA-typed donors. Of the 300 to 500 genotyped donors, 70% to 90% were placed in the genetic ancestry cluster associated with self-reported Caucasian donors. The study aimed to test whether signatures of past pathogen exposure could be identified by cataloging public T cell receptors. The study profiled the T cell repertoires of more than 500 subjects by immunosequencing and related them to cytomegalovirus serostatus. Along with the approximately 700-subject first cohort, a separate validation cohort of approximately 110 different subjects was used. To predict cytomegalovirus infection status, the study brought together high-throughput TCR immunosequencing, statistical association of individual TCRs with disease status, and machine learning. In a later analysis, previously published TCR beta repertoires from hundreds of donors were re-analyzed and high-resolution HLA genotyping was added so that TCR occurrence patterns could be studied. In the later analysis, no new phenotypic data were used to find candidate immune exposures; instead, reliance was placed on TCR beta sequences and their occurrence across donors. In an earlier analysis of 587 of the donors, high-throughput TCR beta sequencing was used to judge whether each TCR beta V gene segment behaved as functional or pseudogenic. Donor age, sex, ethnicity and CMV serostatus were collected together with the repertoire data. In a later genetic analysis, genome-wide SNP genotypes for about 65% of the roughly 670 donors were used, and that subset was treated as a discovery cohort. All discovery cohort repertoires had been generated on a single sequencing platform. Both class I and class II loci were covered by HLA typing, at four-digit resolution. Typing coverage differed by locus: A, B, C, DRB1 and DQB1 were typed in roughly 620-630 donors, DQA1 in 500 to 550, DPA1 in some 600, and DPB1 in approximately 450. Four or five DR-DQ haplotypes were handled as single units for association and clustering because linkage in the cohort was strong. Among about 370 genotyped donors of the cohort, an average of roughly 230,000 unique TCR beta nucleotide sequences was sequenced per donor, of which 15% to 20% were non-productive.

The library was generated by the immunoSEQ multiplex PCR assay. The multiplex PCR relied on a mix of 60 forward primers for TCR Vbeta segments and 13 reverse primers for TCR Jbeta segments. A multiplex PCR assay on genomic DNA amplified the CDR3 region of rearranged TCR beta genes. The amplified TCR beta libraries were sequenced on the Illumina HiSeq System as 87-base-pair reads. Processing in the source paper ran as follows. A later analysis tallied 75 million to 95 million unique TCR beta chains across the 550 to 850 repertoires, and approximately 12 million of those chains were shared by two or more donors. Raw reads were error-corrected and collapsed into unique sequences with a nearest-neighbor algorithm that merged closely related sequences to remove PCR and sequencing errors. To assign V, D and J gene segments, CDR3 sequences were aligned to IMGT reference sequences. For a sequence to be retained, a match of at least six nucleotides to both a V gene segment and a J gene segment was required. Rearrangements were called productive when the CDR3 lacked stop codons and stayed in frame with V and J; all others were non-productive. CDR3 was defined according to IMGT convention as the region running from the second conserved V-encoded cysteine to the conserved J-encoded phenylalanine. The earlier analysis of about 610 of the donors excluded any sequence lacking an unambiguous match to a single V gene segment. In an earlier analysis of 587 of the donors, a V segment was called functional when productive rearrangements were above 56.7%, and segregating when the standard deviation between donors exceeded 5%. A statistical classification framework was built to diagnose cytomegalovirus status from the catalog of TCR beta chain sequences. In a later analysis, V and J genes were assigned by comparing TCR nucleotide sequences against IMGT/GENE-DB human TR gene sequences. A later analysis assigned CDR3 sequences and most-parsimonious VDJ recombination scenarios with the TCRdist pipeline. In a later analysis, each TCR beta chain was defined by its CDR3 amino acid sequence together with its V-gene family, and reads lacking a unique V-gene family were excluded. In a later analysis, 500 to 650 highly shared, low-generation-probability nucleotide sequences were removed to address suspected cross-contamination and a sequencing artifact. For each public chain, a later analysis derived a clonal expansion index from normalized ranks of inferred template counts within each repertoire. Generation probabilities in a later analysis came from a VDJ recombination model fitted to out-of-frame rearrangements, and those results were checked against IGoR. In a later analysis, hypergeometric tests were used to score TCR-TCR, TCR-HLA and TCR-CMV co-occurrence, with a repertoire-size bias correction applied to TCR pairs. A later analysis estimated false discovery rates by permuting HLA or CMV assignments 20 times. In a later analysis, co-occurring TCRs were grouped using DBSCAN, with TCRdist sequence similarity added in when clustering inside HLA-allele-positive subsets. For co-occurrence clustering, repertoires with fewer than 30,000 or more than 120,000 public chains were excluded, along with several repertoires with anomalous nucleotide sharing. Drawn from immuneACCESS, this table holds only the in-frame rearrangements with V and J called that TCRdb kept. Clones are partly lost; checked studies trace under half to an unresolved V gene and leave the rest unexplained. V and J calls and clone size come straight from that table; D and trimming were deduced from the DNA. The sample records approximately 280,000 clones, 75% to 90% of which are singletons. The top ten hold roughly 4% of the sample.

What the authors observed across the whole study: It was suggested by the authors that the approach could potentially be generalized to other disease states and immunological phenotypes. Because HLA typing was unavailable for some donors at each locus, only the typed subset was used in association tests. A few of the identified cytomegalovirus-associated TCR beta chains were confirmed in vitro to be specific for cytomegalovirus antigens. In a later analysis, HLA-associated TCR beta chains showed more clonal expansion and lower generation probabilities than non-associated chains that were equally common. Most TCR sequences were observed very rarely across donors, whereas some public TCRs were present in many individuals. A group of highly shared sequence variants was considered likely to be a technical artifact of the sequencing pipeline. A later analysis found that most CMV-associated TCR beta chains appeared HLA-restricted, with HLA associations seemingly driven largely by CMV exposure. Because the 87-base-pair reads could not distinguish some IMGT-functional V segments, including TRBV6-2 and TRBV6-3, those segments were excluded. Roughly uniform sequencing depth across donors was assumed in presence/absence analyses, although this assumption may not hold. Compared with the approximately 600-donor mean, donors in an Asian-associated ancestry cluster had fewer N-insertions in productive TCRs, according to a later genetic analysis. Immune exposure information for the cohort was limited to CMV serostatus. Linkage disequilibrium might explain the correlated functional status among segregating V segments, but an unknown experimental factor could not be excluded. Broadly in line with IMGT annotations, most TCR beta V segments showed up in productive rearrangements about 87% or about 30% of the time in an earlier analysis of 587 of the donors. Approximately 18 rarely observed V segments, including chromosome 9 orphons, were excluded from the earlier analysis of about 500 of the donors because counts were too low. In both the original and validation cohorts, the classifier was reported to diagnose cytomegalovirus status with high specificity and sensitivity. In the study, roughly 160 TCR beta chains were listed as associated with cytomegalovirus. An association between a missense DCLRE1C variant and V-gene and J-gene trimming of TCR beta chains was found in a later genetic analysis and replicated in an independent cohort. A later analysis found that TCR association rates varied across HLA loci, with DRB1 alleles showing the most associated TCRs and HLA-C alleles the fewest. At a false discovery rate of 0.05, a later analysis linked 15,000 to 20,000 TCR beta sequences to specific HLA alleles. According to a later analysis, parvovirus B19, influenza, CMV and Epstein-Barr virus appeared linked to several top co-occurrence clusters. A further reported finding was that TCR beta sequences accurately predicted the HLA-A and HLA-B alleles for most subjects in the first cohort. Only TCR beta chains were sequenced in this cohort, and the absence of alpha or paired-chain data limited detectable features. Strong co-occurrence of HLA alleles, especially DR and DQ, made assigning TCR associations to individual alleles difficult.

The cysteine opens and the phenylalanine closes a CDR3 of 15 amino acids. Just CDR3 DNA is preserved here, 45 bases in frame from base 1. According to the germline V gene (reference sequence), CDR1 reads MNHEY and CDR2 reads SMNVEV. V is cut back by 6 bases and J by 3 bases, with 7 bases in the junction unmatched. As for this clone: The antigen this receptor binds is unknown. No clone much larger than this one lies a single base away; base qualities are absent.

In total, about 650 healthy bone marrow donors made up the cohort. At the time of sampling, every cohort member was nominally healthy, though immune exposures that went unrecorded were likely present. The donor tested CMV seropositive and was one of the 289 seropositive cohort members. Each donor provided a peripheral blood sample, and peripheral blood mononuclear cells were used for TCR beta sequencing. The Qiagen DNeasy Blood Extraction Kit was used to extract genomic DNA from the blood cell samples. The V and J segments used are TRBV27 and TRBJ2-7, with 11 bases aligning to TRBD2. Sequencing was performed on PBMCs. The receptor comes from a man aged 40-50 years in good health and CMV-seropositive. The DNA sequence is given as TGTGCCAGCAGCTCTAGCGGGAGGCCCAACTACGAGCAGTACTTC. Its protein reads: CASSSSGRPNYEQYF.